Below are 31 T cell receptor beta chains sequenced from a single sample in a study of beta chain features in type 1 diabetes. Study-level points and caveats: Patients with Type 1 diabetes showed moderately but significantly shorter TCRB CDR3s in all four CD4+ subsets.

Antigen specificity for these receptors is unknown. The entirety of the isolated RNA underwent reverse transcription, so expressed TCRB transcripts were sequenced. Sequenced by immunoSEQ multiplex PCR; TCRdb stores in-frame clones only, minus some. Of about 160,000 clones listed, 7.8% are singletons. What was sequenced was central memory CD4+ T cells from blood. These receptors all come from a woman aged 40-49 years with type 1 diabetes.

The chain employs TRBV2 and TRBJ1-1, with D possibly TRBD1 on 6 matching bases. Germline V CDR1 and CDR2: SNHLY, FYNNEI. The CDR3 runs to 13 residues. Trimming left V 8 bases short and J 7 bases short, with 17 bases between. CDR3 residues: CASLLGAGVEAFF. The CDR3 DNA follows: TGTGCCAGCCTACTGGGGGCAGGCGTTGAAGCTTTCTTT.

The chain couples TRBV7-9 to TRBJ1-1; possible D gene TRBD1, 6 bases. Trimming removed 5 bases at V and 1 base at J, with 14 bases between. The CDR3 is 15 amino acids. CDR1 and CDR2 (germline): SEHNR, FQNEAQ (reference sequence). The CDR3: CASSAQGNANTEAFF. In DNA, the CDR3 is TGTGCCAGCAGCGCACAGGGAAACGCGAACACTGAAGCTTTCTTT.

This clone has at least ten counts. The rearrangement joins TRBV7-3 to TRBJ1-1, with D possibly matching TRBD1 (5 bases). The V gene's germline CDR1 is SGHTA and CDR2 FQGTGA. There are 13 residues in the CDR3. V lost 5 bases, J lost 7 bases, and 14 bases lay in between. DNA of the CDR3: TGTGCCAGCAGCCTAGAGGACACGGGTGAAGCTTTCTTT. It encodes CASSLEDTGEAFF.

The CDR3 DNA reads as TGTGCCAGCAGCGGCGGGAGCCTAGGATGGGCCACTGAAGCTTTCTTT. It codes for CASSGGSLGWATEAFF. The chain joins TRBV9 to TRBJ1-1; D not resolved. Germline V gives CDR1 SGDLS, CDR2 YYNGEE. The CDR3 contains 16 residues. The ends were cut back, 3 bases at V and 4 bases at J, with 19 bases in the middle. The complete variable domain, with remaining parts taken from reference TRBV9 and TRBJ1-1, reads DSGVTQTPKHLITATGQRVTLRCSPRSGDLSVYWYQQSLDQGLQFLIQYYNGEERAKGNILERFSAQQFPDLHSELNLSSLELGDSALYFCASSGGSLGWATEAFFGQGTRLTVV.

The CDR3 loop is CASSQDQRIFTGELFF. CDR3 nucleotide sequence: TGCGCCAGCAGCCAAGATCAGCGGATTTTTACCGGGGAGCTGTTTTTT. This chain joins TRBV4-3 and TRBJ2-2, with a possible D match to TRBD2 (5 bases). Germline V gene lookup returns CDR1 LGHNA and CDR2 YSLEER. The ends were cut back, 0 bases at V and 5 bases at J, with 13 bases in the middle. This CDR3 has 16 amino acids.

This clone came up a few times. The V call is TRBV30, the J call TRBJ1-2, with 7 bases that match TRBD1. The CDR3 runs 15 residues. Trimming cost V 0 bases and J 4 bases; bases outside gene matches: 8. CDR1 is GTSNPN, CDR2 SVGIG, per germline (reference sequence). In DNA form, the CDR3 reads TGTGCCTGGAGTGTACCGGGGCAGGGGGTCTATGGCTACACCTTC. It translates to CAWSVPGQGVYGYTF.

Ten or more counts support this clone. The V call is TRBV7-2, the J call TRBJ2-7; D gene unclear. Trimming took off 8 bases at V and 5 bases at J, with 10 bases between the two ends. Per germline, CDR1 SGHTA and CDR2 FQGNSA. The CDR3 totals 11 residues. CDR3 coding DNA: TGTGCCAGCTCACTACGGAACGAGCAGTACTTC. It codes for CASSLRNEQYF.

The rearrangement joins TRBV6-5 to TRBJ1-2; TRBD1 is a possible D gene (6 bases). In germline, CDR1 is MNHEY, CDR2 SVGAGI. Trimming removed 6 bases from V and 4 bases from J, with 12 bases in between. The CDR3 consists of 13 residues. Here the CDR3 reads CASRPRQVYGYTF. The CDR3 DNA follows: TGTGCCAGCAGACCGCGACAGGTCTATGGCTACACCTTC.

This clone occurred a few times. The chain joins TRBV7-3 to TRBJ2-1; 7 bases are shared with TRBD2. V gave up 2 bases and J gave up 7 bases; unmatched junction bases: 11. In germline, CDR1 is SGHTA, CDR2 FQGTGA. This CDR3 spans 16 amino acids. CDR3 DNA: TGTGCCAGCAGCTTACGAACGGGGGGTAGTAGGAATGAGCAGTTCTTC. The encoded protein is CASSLRTGGSRNEQFF.

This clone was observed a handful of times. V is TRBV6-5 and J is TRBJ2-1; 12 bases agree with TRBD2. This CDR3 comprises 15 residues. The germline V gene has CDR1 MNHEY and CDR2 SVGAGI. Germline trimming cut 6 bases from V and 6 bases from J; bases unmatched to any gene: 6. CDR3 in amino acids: CASSLAGGYFNEQFF. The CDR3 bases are TGTGCCAGCAGCCTAGCGGGAGGGTACTTCAATGAGCAGTTCTTC.

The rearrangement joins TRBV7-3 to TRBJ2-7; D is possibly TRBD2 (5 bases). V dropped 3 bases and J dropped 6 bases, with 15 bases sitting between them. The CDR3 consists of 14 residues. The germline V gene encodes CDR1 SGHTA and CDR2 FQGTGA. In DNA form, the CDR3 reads TGTGCCAGCAGCTTGGGCCACTCCGAGGGCGAGCAGTACTTC. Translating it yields CASSLGHSEGEQYF.

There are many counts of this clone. CDR3: CASRRGMEAFF. In DNA, the CDR3 is TGCGCCAGCCGGAGGGGAATGGAAGCTTTCTTT. The chain employs TRBV5-1 and TRBJ1-1, with D possibly matching TRBD1 (5 bases). The germline V and J ends were trimmed by 7 bases and 8 bases, with 12 bases remaining between them. The CDR3 loop spans 11 amino acids. Germline V gives CDR1 SGHRS, CDR2 YFSETQ.

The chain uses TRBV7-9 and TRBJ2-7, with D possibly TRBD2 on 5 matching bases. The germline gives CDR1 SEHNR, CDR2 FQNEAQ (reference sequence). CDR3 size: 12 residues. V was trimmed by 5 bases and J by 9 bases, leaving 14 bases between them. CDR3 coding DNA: TGTGCCAGCAGCCCCTCTCTTCGGGGGCAGTACTTC. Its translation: CASSPSLRGQYF.

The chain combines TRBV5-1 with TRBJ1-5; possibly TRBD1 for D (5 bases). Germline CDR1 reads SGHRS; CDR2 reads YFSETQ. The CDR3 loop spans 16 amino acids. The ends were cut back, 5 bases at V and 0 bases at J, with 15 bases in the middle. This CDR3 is CASSFGHVNSNQPQHF. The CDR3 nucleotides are TGCGCCAGCAGTTTCGGACACGTCAATAGCAATCAGCCCCAGCATTTT.

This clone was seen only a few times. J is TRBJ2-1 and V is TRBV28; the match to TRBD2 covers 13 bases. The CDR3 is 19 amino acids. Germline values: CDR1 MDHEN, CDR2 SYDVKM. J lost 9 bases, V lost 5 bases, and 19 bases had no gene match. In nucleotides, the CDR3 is TGTGCCAGCAGTCAACAGGGCACTCCCGGACTAGCGGGAGTCGGTGAGCAGTTCTTC. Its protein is CASSQQGTPGLAGVGEQFF.

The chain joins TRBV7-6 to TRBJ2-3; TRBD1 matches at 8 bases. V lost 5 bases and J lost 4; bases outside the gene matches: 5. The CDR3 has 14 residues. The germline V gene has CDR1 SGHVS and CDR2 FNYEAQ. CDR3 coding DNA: TGTGCCAGCAGCCAGGGGGCGCGGGCAGATACGCAGTATTTT. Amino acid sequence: CASSQGARADTQYF.

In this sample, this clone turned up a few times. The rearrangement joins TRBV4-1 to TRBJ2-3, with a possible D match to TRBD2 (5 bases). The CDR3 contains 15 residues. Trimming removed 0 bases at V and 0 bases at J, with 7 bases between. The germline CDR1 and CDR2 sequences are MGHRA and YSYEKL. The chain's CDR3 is CASSQDGLSTDTQYF. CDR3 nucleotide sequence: TGCGCCAGCAGCCAAGATGGACTCAGCACAGATACGCAGTATTTT.

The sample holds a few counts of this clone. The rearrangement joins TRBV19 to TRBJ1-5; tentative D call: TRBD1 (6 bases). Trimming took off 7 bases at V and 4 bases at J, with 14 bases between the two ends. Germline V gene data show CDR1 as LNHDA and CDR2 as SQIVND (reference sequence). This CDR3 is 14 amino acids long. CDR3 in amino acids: CASTIPQGNQPQHF. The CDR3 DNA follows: TGTGCCAGTACCATACCCCAGGGGAATCAGCCCCAGCATTTT.

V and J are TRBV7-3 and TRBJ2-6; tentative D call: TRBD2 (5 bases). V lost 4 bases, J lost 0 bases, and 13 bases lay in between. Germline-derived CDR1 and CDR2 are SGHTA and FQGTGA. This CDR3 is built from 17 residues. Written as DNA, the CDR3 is TGTGCCAGCAGCTCGGACGGGATCAGCTCTGGGGCCAACGTCCTGACTTTC. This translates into CASSSDGISSGANVLTF. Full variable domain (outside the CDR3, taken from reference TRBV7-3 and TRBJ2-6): GAGVSQTPSNKVTEKGKYVELRCDPISGHTALYWYRQSLGQGPEFLIYFQGTGAADDSGLPNDRFFAVRPEGSVSTLKIQRTERGDSAVYLCASSSDGISSGANVLTFGAGSRLTVL.

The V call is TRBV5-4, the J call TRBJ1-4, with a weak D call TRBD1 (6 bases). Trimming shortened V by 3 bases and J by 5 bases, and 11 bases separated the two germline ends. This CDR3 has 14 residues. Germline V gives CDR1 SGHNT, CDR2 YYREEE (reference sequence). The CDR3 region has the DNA TGTGCCAGCAGCTCCCAGGGGTTCAATGAAAAACTGTTTTTT. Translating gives CASSSQGFNEKLFF.

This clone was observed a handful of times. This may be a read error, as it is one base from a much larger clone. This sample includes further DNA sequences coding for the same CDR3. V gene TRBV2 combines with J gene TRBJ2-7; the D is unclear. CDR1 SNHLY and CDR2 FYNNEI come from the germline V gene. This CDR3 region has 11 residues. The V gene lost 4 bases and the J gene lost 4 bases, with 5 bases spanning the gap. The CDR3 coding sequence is TGTGCCAGCAGTGTCGGTTACGAGCAGTACTTC. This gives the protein CASSVGYEQYF.

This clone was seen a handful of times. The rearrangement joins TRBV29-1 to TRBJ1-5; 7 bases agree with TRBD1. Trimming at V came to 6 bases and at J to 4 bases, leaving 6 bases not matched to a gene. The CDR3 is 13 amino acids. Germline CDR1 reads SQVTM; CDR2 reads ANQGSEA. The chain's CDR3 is CSVAGTANQPQHF. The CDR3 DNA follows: TGCAGCGTAGCCGGGACAGCAAATCAGCCCCAGCATTTT.

In nucleotides, the CDR3 is TGCGCCAGCAGCGGCAACAGGTTCTACGAGCAGTACTTC. This gives the protein CASSGNRFYEQYF. The chain joins TRBV5-1 to TRBJ2-7, with TRBD1 as a possible D gene (5 bases). This CDR3 comprises 13 residues. V lost 4 bases to trimming and J lost 3 bases, with 11 bases between them. Germline-derived CDR1 and CDR2 are SGHRS and YFSETQ.

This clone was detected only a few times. DNA for the CDR3: TGTGCCAGCCACAGGTTCCCCAAGGAGCTGTTTTTT. This codes for CASHRFPKELFF. J is TRBJ2-2 and V is TRBV6-1; TRBD1 might be the D (5 bases). Per the germline V gene, CDR1 is MNHNS and CDR2 is SASEGT. The CDR3 has 12 residues. With 8 bases removed from V and 10 bases from J, the gap between germline ends came to 14 bases.

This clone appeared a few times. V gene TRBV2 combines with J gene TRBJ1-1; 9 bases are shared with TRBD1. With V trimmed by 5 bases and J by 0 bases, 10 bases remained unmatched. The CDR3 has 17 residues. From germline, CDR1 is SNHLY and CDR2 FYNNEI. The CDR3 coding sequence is TGTGCCAGCAGTCCCGGGACAGGGCTATTAATGAACACTGAAGCTTTCTTT. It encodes CASSPGTGLLMNTEAFF.

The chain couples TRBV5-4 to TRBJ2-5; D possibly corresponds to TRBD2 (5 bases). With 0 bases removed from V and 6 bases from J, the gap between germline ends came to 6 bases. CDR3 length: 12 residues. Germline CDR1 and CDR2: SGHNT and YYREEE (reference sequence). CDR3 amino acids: CASSLDGKTQYF. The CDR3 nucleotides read TGTGCCAGCAGCTTGGACGGGAAGACCCAGTACTTC. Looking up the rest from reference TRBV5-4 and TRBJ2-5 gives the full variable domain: ETGVTQSPTHLIKTRGQQVTLRCSSQSGHNTVSWYQQALGQGPQFIFQYYREEENGRGNFPPRFSGLQFPNYSSELNVNALELDDSALYLCASSLDGKTQYFGPGTRLLVL.

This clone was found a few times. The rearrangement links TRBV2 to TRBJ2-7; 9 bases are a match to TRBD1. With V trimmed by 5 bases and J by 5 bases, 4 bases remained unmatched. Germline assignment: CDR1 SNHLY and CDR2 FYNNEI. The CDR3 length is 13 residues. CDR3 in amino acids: CASSRTGAHEQYF. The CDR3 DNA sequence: TGTGCCAGCAGTCGGACAGGGGCCCACGAGCAGTACTTC.

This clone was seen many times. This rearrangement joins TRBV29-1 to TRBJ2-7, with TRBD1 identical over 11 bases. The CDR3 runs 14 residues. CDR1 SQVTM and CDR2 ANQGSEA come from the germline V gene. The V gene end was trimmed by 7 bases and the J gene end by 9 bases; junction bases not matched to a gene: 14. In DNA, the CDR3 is TGCAGCGGCGGTGAGGGACAGGGGGTTCAGCGGCAGTACTTC. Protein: CSGGEGQGVQRQYF.

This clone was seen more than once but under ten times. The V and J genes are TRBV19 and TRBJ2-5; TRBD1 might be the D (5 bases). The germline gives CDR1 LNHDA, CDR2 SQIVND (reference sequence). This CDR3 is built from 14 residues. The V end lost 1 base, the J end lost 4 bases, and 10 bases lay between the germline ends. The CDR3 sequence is CASSIATVRETQYF. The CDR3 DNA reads TGTGCCAGTAGTATAGCGACAGTCCGAGAGACCCAGTACTTC.

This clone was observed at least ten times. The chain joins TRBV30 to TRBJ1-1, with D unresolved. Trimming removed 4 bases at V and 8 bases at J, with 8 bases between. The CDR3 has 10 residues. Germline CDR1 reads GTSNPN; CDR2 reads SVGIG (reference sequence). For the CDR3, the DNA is TGTGCCTGGATTGCCGCGGAAGCTTTCTTT. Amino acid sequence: CAWIAAEAFF.

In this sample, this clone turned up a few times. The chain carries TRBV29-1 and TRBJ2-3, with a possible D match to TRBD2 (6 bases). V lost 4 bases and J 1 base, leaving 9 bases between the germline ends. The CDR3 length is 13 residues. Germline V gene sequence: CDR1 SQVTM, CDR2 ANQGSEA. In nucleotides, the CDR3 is TGCAGCGTTGCTCAGCGGGGCACAGATACGCAGTATTTT. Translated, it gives CSVAQRGTDTQYF.